This T cell receptor (beta chain) was recorded in a study of blood T cell repertoires in COVID-19 (dated by TCRdb to 2020 to 2021). Regarding the study in general: Samples from collaborators originated in the United States, Italy and Spain and spanned both the acute and convalescent phases of COVID-19. The prospective study material was composed of cDNA or gDNA derived from T cells, B-cell-depleted T cells, or PBMCs. The dataset comprised deeply sampled blood TCRbeta repertoires from subjects exposed to, actively infected with, or recovered from COVID-19. A freely available public database, intended as a resource for researchers studying the immune response to SARS-CoV-2, is where the repertoires were released. Samples came from the ongoing ImmuneRACE study (first 160 participants) plus 1,254 subjects from 6 global collaborators. The sample metadata nearly always contained a de-identified subject ID, COVID-19 status, age in years and sex. Where HLA class I and class II types were available, the types were taken from metadata supplied by the sample provider, not from assay-based typing. What the research found in general, with its limitations: The amount of clinical and demographic metadata varied by source and participant and was provided uncurated.

Germline trimming amounts to 4 bases on V and 0 bases on J, with 5 as the count of junction bases outside the gene matches. As encoded in the germline V gene (reference sequence), CDR1 is SGHNT while CDR2 is YYREEE. From its cysteine to its phenylalanine, the CDR3 spans 15 amino acids. This entry keeps only the CDR3 DNA: 45 bases, framed from base 1. The immunoSEQ Assay, a bias-controlled multiplex PCR, was used to amplify TCRbeta CDR3 regions from genomic DNA. Regarding the original processing steps: The number of nucleated cells in each sample was estimated by amplification of reference gene primers within the assay. Sequence reads were collapsed and filtered to measure the absolute abundance of every unique TCRbeta CDR3 rearrangement. For each sample, productive Simpson clonality was calculated by taking the square root of Simpson's diversity index across productive rearrangements. The clones in this table, taken by TCRdb from immuneACCESS, are in-frame only. Not every clone is retained; where verified, under half of the shortfall comes from an unresolved V gene, and the cause of the rest is unknown. V and J calls and clone size come straight from that table; D and trimming were deduced from the DNA. The sample table holds 200,000 to 250,000 clones, of which under 90% were seen once. Jointly, the top ten make up roughly 5% of the sample.

Concerning this clone: Its antigen is still unknown. Per-base qualities were not stored, and no clone one base away is much larger.

In the prospective study, participants were about 18 to 100 years old, resided in about two dozen geographic areas of the United States, and were enrolled through a virtual design. Cohort assignment in the prospective study relied on participant-reported clinical history from a screening survey and a study questionnaire. Exposed participants had been in contact, within 2 weeks of entering the study, with a person who had a PCR-confirmed or clinician-diagnosed case of COVID-19. In the prospective study, whole blood, serum and a nasopharyngeal or oropharyngeal swab were collected from each participant by mobile phlebotomists. Additional blood draws and questionnaires over an approximately two-month period could optionally be provided by prospective study participants. Prospective study blood samples were shipped either frozen or at room temperature before DNA extraction.

Sequenced input: PBMCs or T cells enriched from blood (not recorded which). Here the chain combines TRBV5-4 and TRBJ1-2, with 8 bases aligning to TRBD1. This clonotype was sampled from a woman between 45 and 65 years old who had been exposed to COVID-19. The DNA sequence is TGTGCCAGCAGCATTGGACAGGGAGCTAACTATGGCTACACCTTC. Translated, it gives CASSIGQGANYGYTF.